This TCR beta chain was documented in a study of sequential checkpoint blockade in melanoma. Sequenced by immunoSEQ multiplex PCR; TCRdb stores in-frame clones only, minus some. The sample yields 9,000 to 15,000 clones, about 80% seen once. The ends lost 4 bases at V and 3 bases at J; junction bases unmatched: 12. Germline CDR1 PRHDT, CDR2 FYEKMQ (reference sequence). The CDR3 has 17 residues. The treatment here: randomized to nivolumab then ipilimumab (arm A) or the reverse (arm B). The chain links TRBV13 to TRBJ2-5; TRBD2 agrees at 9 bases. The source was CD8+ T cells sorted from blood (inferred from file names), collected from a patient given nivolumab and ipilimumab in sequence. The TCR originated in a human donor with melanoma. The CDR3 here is CASSSQAGGPAKETQYF. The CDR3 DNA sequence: TGTGCCAGCAGCTCGCAGGCGGGGGGGCCCGCCAAAGAGACCCAGTACTTC.